Listed below are T cell receptor beta chains from one sample, sequenced in a study of beta chain features in type 1 diabetes. Profiled with immunoSEQ multiplex PCR; TCRdb holds only in-frame clones, not every one. This sample has more than 300,000 clones; roughly an eighth occur once, and the top ten carry roughly 0.017%. The sequenced material came from naive CD4+ T cells from blood. Receptors were obtained from a man between 18 and 35 years old in good health. Both conserved end residues are part of each CDR3. Fields, in order: clone size, D gene, V gene, J gene, CDR3 DNA, CDR3 protein. The D gene is left open where the match is weak. The size of a clone is reported for some rows only, either as once, few or many, or as a class for expanded clones.

>few|.|TRBV11-1|TRBJ2-7
TGTGCCAGCAGCTTAGCCGGAGGGGACCACTACGAGCAGTACTTC
CASSLAGGDHYEQYF
>.|TRBD2|TRBV9|TRBJ2-1
TGTGCCAGCAGCGTAGAGGGTAGCGGGGGGGCCAGGGAGCAGTTCTTC
CASSVEGSGGAREQFF
>.|.|TRBV18|TRBJ1-2
TGTGCCAGCTCCCCGGGGAGGAACTATGGCTACACCTTC
CASSPGRNYGYTF
>few|.|TRBV6-5|TRBJ2-7
TGTGCCAGCAGTTACTCTTCGGGGGTTCGGTACGAGCAGTACTTC
CASSYSSGVRYEQYF
>few|TRBD1|TRBV29-1|TRBJ1-1
TGCAGCGTCAATAGGGGGCGCGAGTTCACTGAAGCTTTCTTT
CSVNRGREFTEAFF
>many|.|TRBV18|TRBJ1-1
TGTGCCAGCTCACCAATGGAGACTGAAGCTTTCTTT
CASSPMETEAFF
>.|.|TRBV30|TRBJ1-2
TGTGCCTGGAGTGCCAGCTATGGCTACACCTTC
CAWSASYGYTF
>few|.|TRBV7-6|TRBJ1-6
TGTGCCAGCAGCTTACAGCCTCACACCGGAGGTTTGAGGTCACCCCTCCACTTT
CASSLQPHTGGLRSPLHF
>.|.|TRBV28|TRBJ2-1
TGTGCCAGCCTCGCGGTCCCCTACAATGAGCAGTTCTTC
CASLAVPYNEQFF
>.|.|TRBV7-2|TRBJ1-2
TGTGCCAGCAGCTTAGGTAGAGGGGGAAGTGATGGCTACACCTTC
CASSLGRGGSDGYTF
>.|TRBD1|TRBV28|TRBJ1-2
TGTGCCAGCAGTAATCAGGGGGCGCAGGGTGGCTACACCTTC
CASSNQGAQGGYTF
>few|.|TRBV19|TRBJ1-5
TGTGCCACCGCGGAACAGGCGGTAGGCCAGCCCCAGCATTTT
CATAEQAVGQPQHF
>few|.|TRBV30|TRBJ1-2
TGTGCCTGGATAGGCTCGGGAGGCTACACCTTC
CAWIGSGGYTF
>few|.|TRBV28|TRBJ2-7
TGTGCCAGCAGTTTCGTCGGGGTTAGGGTCTACGAGCAGTACTTC
CASSFVGVRVYEQYF
>few|.|TRBV19|TRBJ1-5
TGTGCCAGTAGTATAGATGGGCAGAAGCAAAAGGATTTT
CASSIDGQKQKDF
>.|TRBD1|TRBV19|TRBJ2-1
TGTGCCAGTAGTATCCTTGGACAGGGATTGAGTGTAATGTACAATGAGCAGTTCTTC
CASSILGQGLSVMYNEQFF
>.|.|TRBV18|TRBJ2-3
TGTGCCAGTAATCTTGGGGCCACTAGCACAGATACGCAGTATTTT
CASNLGATSTDTQYF
>few|TRBD2|TRBV29-1|TRBJ2-1
TGCAGCCCCCGATCGGTCCTAGCGGGGGCTTACAATGAGCAGTTCTTC
CSPRSVLAGAYNEQFF
>.|.|TRBV28|TRBJ2-1
TGTGCCAGCAGTTCTCGACTAGTGAATGAGCAGTTCTTC
CASSSRLVNEQFF
>.|TRBD1|TRBV15|TRBJ1-2
TGTGCCACCAGCAGAGGACAGGGGTACTTTGGCTACACCTTC
CATSRGQGYFGYTF
>many|TRBD2|TRBV29-1|TRBJ2-7
TGCAGCGTTTCTCTGACGGGGGGCTACGAGCAGTACTTC
CSVSLTGGYEQYF
>few|.|TRBV19|TRBJ1-4
TGTGCCAGTAGTCCCCGGGGGAATGAAAAACTGTTTTTT
CASSPRGNEKLFF